Each of the 17 T cell receptor beta chains below was sequenced from the same sample in a study of blood T cells in healthy people across ages. The authors ran a second PCR of roughly 6 to 12 cycles using a sample-barcoded 5' primer and a J-beta primer mix. TCRdb used MiXCR to reprocess the 5' RACE reads, holding one entry per CDR3 protein. The sample has roughly 1,500,000 distinct CDR3 sequences, 34% seen once; the top ten hold about 11%. The sequenced sample was blood. These receptors originate from a woman aged 25 to 39 in good health.

V and J are TRBV7-9 and TRBJ1-4; D is unclear. The CDR3 has 15 residues. Trimming shortened V by 1 base and J by 2 bases, and 8 bases separated the two germline ends. CDR1 and CDR2 from the germline V gene are SEHNR and FQNEAQ (reference sequence). This CDR3 is CASSLGAGTNEKLFF. For the CDR3, the DNA is TGTGCCAGCAGCTTAGGGGCTGGGACTAATGAAAAACTGTTTTTT.

This clonotype was counted only a few times. DNA of the CDR3: TGTGCTAGTGGTTTGCAAGGACGTGATACGCAGTATTTT. Translation gives CASGLQGRDTQYF. The chain recombines TRBV12-5 with TRBJ2-3; no clear D gene. The V end lost 2 bases, the J end lost 6 bases, and 9 bases lay between the germline ends. This CDR3 contains 13 residues. Germline-derived CDR1 and CDR2 are LGHNT and FRNRAP.

J is TRBJ1-1 and V is TRBV2; D is unresolved. Trimming cost V 5 bases and J 1 base, with 14 bases left between them. Germline CDR1 reads SNHLY; CDR2 reads FYNNEI. The CDR3 length is 15 residues. This CDR3 reads CASSFGPGGNTEAFF. CDR3 in DNA: TGTGCCAGCAGTTTTGGACCGGGCGGGAACACTGAAGCTTTCTTT.

As DNA, the CDR3 is TGTGCCAGCTCACCTAATTTCCAGCGCACAGATACGCAGTATTTT. As protein: CASSPNFQRTDTQYF. The chain joins TRBV18 to TRBJ2-3, with D unresolved. Germline V gives CDR1 KGHSH, CDR2 LQKENI. CDR3 size: 15 residues. V lost 3 bases and J lost 1, with 11 bases in between.

This clonotype was found many times. This chain connects TRBV4-1 to TRBJ1-1; D not certain. V lost 2 bases, J lost 2 bases, and 3 bases lay in between. The CDR3 has 12 residues. CDR1 is MGHRA, CDR2 YSYEKL, per germline. The CDR3 DNA follows: TGCGCCAGCAGCCAAAGCAACACTGAAGCTTTCTTT. Amino acid sequence: CASSQSNTEAFF.

This clonotype was seen only a few times. The V call is TRBV10-3, the J call TRBJ1-2, with a weak D call TRBD1 (5 bases). CDR1 is ENHRY and CDR2 is SYGVKD in the germline V gene. Trimming took off 4 bases at V and 5 bases at J, with 11 bases between the two ends. The CDR3 spans 13 residues. For the CDR3, the DNA is TGTGCCATCAGTGCGGGACCGACATATGGCTACACCTTC. It specifies CAISAGPTYGYTF.

Details on this clonotype: A much more abundant neighbour one base away suggests this may be a read error. The gene calls are TRBV12-3 or TRBV12-4 and TRBJ2-3; maybe TRBD2 (6 bases). The CDR3 consists of 14 residues. The DNA of the CDR3 is TGTGCCAGCAGTCCAATGGGGGGAGCAGATGCGCAGTATTTT. This codes for CASSPMGGADAQYF.

This clonotype was observed a few times. The chain uses TRBV27 and TRBJ2-5, with a weak D call TRBD1 (6 bases). The V gene's germline CDR1 is MNHEY and CDR2 SMNVEV (reference sequence). Trimming shortened V by 6 bases and J by 5 bases, and 13 bases separated the two germline ends. There are 13 residues in the CDR3. For the CDR3, the DNA is TGTGCCAGCAGGTTGGGGGCGCGCGAGACCCAGTACTTC. This gives the protein CASRLGARETQYF.

Notes on this clonotype: A much bigger clone sits one base away, suggesting this may be a read error. The chain couples TRBV6-2 or TRBV6-3 to TRBJ2-3, with TRBD2 matching 10 bases. This CDR3 contains 17 residues. Germline V CDR1 and CDR2: MNHEY, SVGEGT. The CDR3 here is CTSSYSTSGVFLAPQYF. DNA for the CDR3: TGTACCAGCAGTTACTCTACTAGCGGGGTTTTTCTCGCGCCGCAGTATTTT.

The sample holds a few counts of this clonotype. The V gene is TRBV6-5, the J gene TRBJ2-7; no definite D call. This CDR3 contains 13 residues. Trimming left V 5 bases short and J 5 bases short, with 13 bases between. Germline V gene lookup returns CDR1 MNHEY and CDR2 SVGAGI. This CDR3 reads CASSAPGWNEQYF. The CDR3 DNA is TGTGCCAGCAGTGCGCCCGGCTGGAACGAGCAGTACTTC.

This clonotype was seen only a few times. The V gene is TRBV27, the J gene TRBJ1-2; no clear D gene. Trimming cost V 5 bases and J 2 bases, with 9 bases left between them. The CDR3 extends over 13 amino acids. The germline CDR1 and CDR2 sequences are MNHEY and SMNVEV (reference sequence). The DNA for the CDR3 is TGTGCCAGCAGTATACAGAAAAACTATGGCTACACCTTC. Residues: CASSIQKNYGYTF.

The table lists this clonotype with a few counts. The rearrangement uses TRBV7-9 and TRBJ1-6; 10 nucleotides agree with TRBD1. Germline V gene lookup returns CDR1 SEHNR and CDR2 FQNEAQ (reference sequence). The V segment lost 5 bases and the J segment 5 bases; nucleotides outside the gene matches: 12. The CDR3 is made up of 18 amino acids. The CDR3 protein is CASSGGDRGPPDNSPLHF. The CDR3 DNA reads as TGTGCCAGCAGCGGAGGGGACAGGGGCCCACCGGATAATTCACCCCTCCACTTT.

The genes are TRBV6-1 and TRBJ2-5; possibly TRBD2 for D (6 bases). Germline V gives CDR1 MNHNS, CDR2 SASEGT. This CDR3 is 14 amino acids long. The V and J ends lost 2 bases and 4 bases respectively, with 11 bases between them. In DNA, the CDR3 is TGTGCCAGCAGTGAAATTTGGGGAGGAGAGACCCAGTACTTC. Its translation: CASSEIWGGETQYF.

This chain connects TRBV5-6 to TRBJ1-4, with TRBD1 matching over 7 bases. This CDR3 region has 17 residues. Germline V gives CDR1 SGHDT, CDR2 YYEEEE. J was trimmed by 4 bases and V by 3 bases; bases with no gene match: 12. The CDR3 region has the DNA TGTGCCAGCAGCTCCTACTACCGACAGGGAGATAATGAAAAACTGTTTTTT. As protein: CASSSYYRQGDNEKLFF.

In its sample, this clonotype was seen a few times. V and J are TRBV6-5 and TRBJ2-1; no definite D call. CDR1 MNHEY and CDR2 SVGAGI come from the germline V gene. V lost 2 bases to trimming and J lost 7 bases, with 15 bases between them. CDR3 length: 15 amino acids. CDR3 sequence: CASSYLRLDPNEQFF. CDR3 in DNA: TGTGCCAGCAGTTACCTTAGACTCGACCCAAATGAGCAGTTCTTC.

The J gene is TRBJ2-3, the V gene TRBV9; unclear D gene. Trimming stripped 0 bases from V and 2 bases from J, with 10 bases between. Germline loops: CDR1 SGDLS, CDR2 YYNGEE. The CDR3 loop spans 15 amino acids. The CDR3 is CASSVGHYPTDTQYF. In DNA form, the CDR3 reads TGTGCCAGCAGCGTAGGGCATTATCCCACAGATACGCAGTATTTT.

This clonotype was seen ten or more times. The CDR3: CASSVEGLAGAKETQYF. The CDR3 DNA reads as TGTGCCAGCAGCGTAGAGGGACTAGCGGGAGCGAAAGAGACCCAGTACTTC. The rearrangement uses TRBV9 and TRBJ2-5; 14 nucleotides line up with TRBD2. The V and J ends lost 0 bases and 3 bases, in that order; junction bases with no gene match: 4. This CDR3 has 17 amino acids. Germline CDR1 and CDR2: SGDLS and YYNGEE.